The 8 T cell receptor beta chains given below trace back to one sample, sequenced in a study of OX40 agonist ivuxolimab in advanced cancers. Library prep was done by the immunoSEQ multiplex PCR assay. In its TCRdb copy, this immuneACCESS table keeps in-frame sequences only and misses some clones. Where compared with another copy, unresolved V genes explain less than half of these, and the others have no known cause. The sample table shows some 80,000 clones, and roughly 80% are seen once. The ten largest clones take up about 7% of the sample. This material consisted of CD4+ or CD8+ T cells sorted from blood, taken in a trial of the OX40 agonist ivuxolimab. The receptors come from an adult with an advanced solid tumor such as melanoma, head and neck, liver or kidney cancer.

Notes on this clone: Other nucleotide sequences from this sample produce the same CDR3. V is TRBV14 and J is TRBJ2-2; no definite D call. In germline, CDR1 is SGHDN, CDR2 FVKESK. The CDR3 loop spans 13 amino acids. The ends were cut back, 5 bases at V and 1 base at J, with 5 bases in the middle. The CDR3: CASSLQNTGELFF. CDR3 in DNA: TGTGCCAGCAGCTTACAGAACACCGGGGAGCTGTTTTTT.

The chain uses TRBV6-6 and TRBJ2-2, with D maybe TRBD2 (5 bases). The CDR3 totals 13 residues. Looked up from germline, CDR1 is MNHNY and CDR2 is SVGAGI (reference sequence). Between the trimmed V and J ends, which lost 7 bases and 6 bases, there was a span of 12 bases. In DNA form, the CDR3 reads TGTGCCAGCACCCGGGGAGCTTCCGGGGAGCTGTTTTTT. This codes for CASTRGASGELFF.

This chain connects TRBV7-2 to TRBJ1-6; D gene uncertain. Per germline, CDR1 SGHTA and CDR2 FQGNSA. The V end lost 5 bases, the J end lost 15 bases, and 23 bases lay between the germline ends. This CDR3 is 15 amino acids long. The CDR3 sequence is CASSAGSSPTNHLHF. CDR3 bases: TGTGCCAGCAGCGCGGGGAGTAGTCCGACGAATCACCTCCACTTT.

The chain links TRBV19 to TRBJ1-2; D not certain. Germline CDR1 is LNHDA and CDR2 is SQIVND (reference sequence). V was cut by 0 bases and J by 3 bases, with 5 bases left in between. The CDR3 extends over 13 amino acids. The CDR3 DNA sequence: TGTGCCAGTAGTATAGATGGGGACTATGGCTACACCTTC. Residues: CASSIDGDYGYTF. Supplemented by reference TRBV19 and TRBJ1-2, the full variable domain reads DGGITQSPKYLFRKEGQNVTLSCEQNLNHDAMYWYRQDPGQGLRLIYYSQIVNDFQKGDIAEGYSVSREKKESFPLTVTSAQKNPTAFYLCASSIDGDYGYTFGSGTRLTVV.

CDR3 loop: CASNNRGAQNYGYTF. The CDR3 coding sequence is TGTGCCAGTAACAATCGGGGGGCACAAAACTATGGCTACACCTTC. The chain employs TRBV19 and TRBJ1-2; possible D gene TRBD1, 6 bases. The germline V gene encodes CDR1 LNHDA and CDR2 SQIVND (reference sequence). The CDR3 loop spans 15 amino acids. Between the trimmed V and J ends, which lost 7 bases and 2 bases, there was a span of 17 bases.

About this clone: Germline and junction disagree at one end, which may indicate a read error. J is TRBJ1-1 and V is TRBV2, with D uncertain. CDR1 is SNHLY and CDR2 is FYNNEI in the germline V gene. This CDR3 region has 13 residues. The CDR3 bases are TGTGCCAGCAGACGGCTGATGAACGCTGAAGCTTTCTTT. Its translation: CASRRLMNAEAFF.

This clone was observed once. CDR3 region: CASSPDGRREKLFF. The CDR3 DNA reads TGTGCCAGCAGCCCGGACGGGAGGCGTGAAAAACTGTTTTTT. The chain uses TRBV7-9 and TRBJ1-4; D is uncertain. The CDR3 totals 14 residues. Per germline, CDR1 SEHNR and CDR2 FQNEAQ (reference sequence). V lost 5 bases and J 7 bases, leaving 14 bases between the germline ends.

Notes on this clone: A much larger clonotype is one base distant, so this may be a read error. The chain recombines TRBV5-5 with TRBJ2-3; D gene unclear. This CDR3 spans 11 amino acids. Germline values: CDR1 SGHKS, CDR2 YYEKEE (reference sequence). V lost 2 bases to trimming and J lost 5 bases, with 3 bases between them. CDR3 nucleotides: TGTGCCAGCAGCTTAGAAGATACGCAGTATTTT. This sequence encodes CASSLEDTQYF.